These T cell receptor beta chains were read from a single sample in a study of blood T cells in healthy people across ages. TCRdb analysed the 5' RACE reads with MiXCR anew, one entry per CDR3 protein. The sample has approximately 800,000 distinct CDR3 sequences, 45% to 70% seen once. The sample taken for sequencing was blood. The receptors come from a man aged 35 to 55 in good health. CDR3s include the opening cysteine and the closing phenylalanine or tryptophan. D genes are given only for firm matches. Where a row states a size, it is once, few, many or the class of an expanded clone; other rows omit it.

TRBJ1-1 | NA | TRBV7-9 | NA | CASSSSGARNTEAFF | TGTGCCAGCAGCTCGTCCGGGGCTAGAAACACTGAAGCTTTCTTT
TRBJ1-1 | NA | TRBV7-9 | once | CASSVGTADTEAFF | TGTGCCAGCAGCGTAGGGACCGCGGACACTGAAGCTTTCTTT
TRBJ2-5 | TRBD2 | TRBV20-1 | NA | CSADWTSGRKGQTQYF | TGCAGCGCTGATTGGACTAGCGGGCGGAAGGGGCAGACCCAGTACTTC
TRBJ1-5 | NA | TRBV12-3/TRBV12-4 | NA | CASSSDLISNQPQHF | TGTGCCAGCAGCTCCGACTTAATTAGCAATCAGCCCCAGCATTTT
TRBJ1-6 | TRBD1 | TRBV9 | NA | CASSVGQGAGSPLHF | TGTGCCAGCAGCGTAGGCCAGGGGGCGGGTTCACCCCTCCACTTT
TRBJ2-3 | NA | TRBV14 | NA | CASSRIDRSTDTQYF | TGTGCCAGCAGCCGAATCGACAGAAGTACGGATACGCAGTATTTT
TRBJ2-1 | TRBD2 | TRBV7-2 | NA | CASSQSSGGAWNEQFF | TGTGCCAGCAGTCAATCCAGCGGGGGGGCTTGGAATGAGCAGTTCTTC
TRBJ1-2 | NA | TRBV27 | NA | CASSLTAGSYGYTF | TGTGCCAGCAGTTTAACGGCCGGATCCTATGGCTACACCTTC
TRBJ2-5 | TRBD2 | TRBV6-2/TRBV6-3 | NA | CASSLKELAGETQYF | TGTGCCAGCAGTTTGAAAGAACTAGCGGGAGAGACCCAGTACTTC
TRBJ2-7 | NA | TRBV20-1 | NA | CSASSGLGVYEQYF | TGCAGTGCTAGTTCCGGACTGGGGGTCTACGAGCAGTACTTC
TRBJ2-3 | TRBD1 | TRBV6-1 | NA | CASSPGTGGSIGTDTQYF | TGTGCCAGCAGTCCCGGGACAGGGGGCTCTATAGGCACAGATACGCAGTATTTT
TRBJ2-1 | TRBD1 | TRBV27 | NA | CASSLVQFPGQGFYEQFF | TGTGCCAGTAGTTTGGTCCAATTCCCGGGACAGGGATTCTATGAGCAGTTCTTC
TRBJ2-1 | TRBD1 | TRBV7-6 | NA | CASSSRQGENYNEQFF | TGTGCCAGCAGCTCCCGACAGGGGGAAAACTACAATGAGCAGTTCTTC
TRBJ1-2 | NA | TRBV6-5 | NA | CASRLGGNYGYTF | TGTGCCAGCAGGTTGGGGGGAAACTATGGCTACACCTTC
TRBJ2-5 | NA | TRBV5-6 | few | CASSSNGLTYQETQYF | TGTGCCAGCAGCTCCAATGGACTAACCTATCAAGAGACCCAGTACTTC
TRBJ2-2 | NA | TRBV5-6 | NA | CASSSLEEANTGELFF | TGTGCCAGCAGCTCGCTGGAGGAGGCGAACACCGGGGAGCTGTTTTTT
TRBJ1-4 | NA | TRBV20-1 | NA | CSARVGTAPTEKLFF | TGCAGTGCTAGAGTGGGGACGGCGCCTACGGAAAAACTGTTTTTT
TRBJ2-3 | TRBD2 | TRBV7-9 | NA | CASSGLGAIDTQYF | TGTGCCAGCAGCGGACTAGGTGCAATAGATACGCAGTATTTT
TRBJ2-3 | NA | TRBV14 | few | CASSHTSTDTQYF | TGTGCCAGCAGCCACACGAGCACAGATACGCAGTATTTT
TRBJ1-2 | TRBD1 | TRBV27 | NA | CASSEGGRSYTF | TGTGCCAGCAGCGAAGGGGGCAGGAGCTACACCTTC
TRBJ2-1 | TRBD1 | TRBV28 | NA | CASSLYGTGTNEQFF | TGTGCCAGCAGTTTATACGGGACAGGTACTAATGAGCAGTTCTTC
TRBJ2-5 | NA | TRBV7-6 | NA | CASSLTATEETQYF | TGTGCCAGCAGCTTAACAGCGACGGAAGAGACCCAGTACTTC
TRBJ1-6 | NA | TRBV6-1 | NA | CASRWGNGANSPLHF | TGTGCCAGCAGGTGGGGGAACGGGGCGAATTCACCCCTCCACTTT
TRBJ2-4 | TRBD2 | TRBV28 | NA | CASRSGGLYLNIQYF | TGTGCCAGCCGGTCGGGAGGTCTCTATCTAAACATTCAGTACTTC
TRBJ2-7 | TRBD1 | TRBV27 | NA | CASSPSSPGQSYEQYF | TGTGCCAGCAGTCCCAGTTCCCCGGGACAGTCCTACGAGCAGTACTTC
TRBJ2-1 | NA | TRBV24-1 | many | CATSDGQEYNEQFF | TGTGCCACCAGTGATGGGCAGGAATACAATGAGCAGTTCTTC
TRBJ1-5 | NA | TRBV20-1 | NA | CSAPGPRGDQPQHF | TGCAGTGCTCCTGGGCCTCGGGGCGATCAGCCCCAGCATTTT
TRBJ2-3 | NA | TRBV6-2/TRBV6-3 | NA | CASSWPLSTDTQYF | TGTGCCAGCAGTTGGCCCCTCTCCACAGATACGCAGTATTTT
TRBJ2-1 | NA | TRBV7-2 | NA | CASSSGRLISSYNEQFF | TGTGCCAGCAGCTCAGGACGCCTGATAAGCTCCTACAATGAGCAGTTCTTC
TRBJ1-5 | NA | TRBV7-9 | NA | CASSLPGNQPQHF | TGTGCCAGCAGCTTACCCGGGAATCAGCCCCAGCATTTT
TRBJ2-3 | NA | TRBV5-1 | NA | CASSFQGEDTQYF | TGCGCCAGCAGCTTCCAAGGAGAAGATACGCAGTATTTT
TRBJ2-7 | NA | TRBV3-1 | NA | CASSQSNRADEQYF | TGTGCCAGCAGCCAAAGTAACAGGGCAGACGAGCAGTACTTC
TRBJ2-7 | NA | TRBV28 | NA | CASRGPRGVKTYEQYF | TGTGCCAGCAGAGGCCCCCGGGGCGTAAAGACCTACGAGCAGTACTTC
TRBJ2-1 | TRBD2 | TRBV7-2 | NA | CASSLNRGRRGEQFF | TGTGCCAGCAGCTTAAATCGCGGGAGGCGGGGTGAGCAGTTCTTC
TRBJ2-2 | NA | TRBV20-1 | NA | CSAIWRGGNTGELFF | TGCAGTGCCATCTGGAGAGGGGGGAACACCGGGGAGCTGTTTTTT
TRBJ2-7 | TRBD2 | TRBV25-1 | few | CASSRGNIGEQYF | TGTGCCAGCTCGCGGGGGAACATTGGCGAGCAGTACTTC
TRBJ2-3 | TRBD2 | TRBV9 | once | CASSYTGTSADTQYF | TGTGCCAGCAGCTACACCGGGACTAGCGCAGATACGCAGTATTTT
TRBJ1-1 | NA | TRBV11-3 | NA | CASSTAGGAFF | TGTGCCAGCAGTACCGCGGGTGGAGCTTTCTTT
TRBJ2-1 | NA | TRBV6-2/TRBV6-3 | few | CASSRETRGSYNEQFF | TGTGCCAGCAGCCGAGAAACGAGGGGATCCTACAATGAGCAGTTCTTC
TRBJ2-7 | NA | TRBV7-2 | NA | CASSLSAAGGIYEQYF | TGTGCCAGCAGCTTAAGCGCGGCAGGGGGGATTTACGAGCAGTACTTC
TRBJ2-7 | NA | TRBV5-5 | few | CASSRLEGRDYEQYF | TGTGCCAGCAGCCGACTCGAGGGACGCGACTACGAGCAGTACTTC
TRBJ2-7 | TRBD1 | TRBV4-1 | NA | CASSQPGTGSREQYF | TGCGCCAGCAGCCAGCCCGGGACAGGGTCCCGCGAGCAGTACTTC
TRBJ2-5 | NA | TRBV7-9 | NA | CASSLAQAFQETQYF | TGTGCCAGCAGCTTAGCGCAGGCTTTCCAAGAGACCCAGTACTTC
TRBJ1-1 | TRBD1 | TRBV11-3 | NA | CASSLDLGQGTFF | TGTGCCAGCAGCTTAGATCTTGGACAGGGAACTTTCTTT
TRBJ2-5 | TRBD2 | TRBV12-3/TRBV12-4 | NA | CASSLASGGETQYF | TGTGCCAGCAGTTTGGCTAGCGGGGGAGAGACCCAGTACTTC
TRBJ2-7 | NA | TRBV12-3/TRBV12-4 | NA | CASTPGKGALGRGKSYEQYF | TGTGCCAGCACCCCCGGCAAGGGGGCGTTAGGTCGGGGGAAGTCCTACGAGCAGTACTTC
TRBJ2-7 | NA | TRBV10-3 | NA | CAISDGASYEQYF | TGTGCCATCAGTGACGGGGCCTCCTACGAGCAGTACTTC
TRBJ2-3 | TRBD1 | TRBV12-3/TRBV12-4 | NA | CASSYDRGTDTQYF | TGTGCCAGCAGTTACGACAGGGGTACAGATACGCAGTATTTT
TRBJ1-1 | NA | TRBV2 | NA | CASSDSETNSEAFF | TGTGCCAGCAGTGATTCGGAAACCAATAGTGAAGCTTTCTTT
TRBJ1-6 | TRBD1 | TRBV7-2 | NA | CASSRWGQNYSPLHF | TGTGCCAGCAGCAGGTGGGGACAGAACTATTCACCCCTCCACTTT